This TCR beta chain came from a study of blood T cells in healthy people across ages. This clonotype turned up a few times. V lost 4 bases, J lost 0 bases, and 16 bases lay in between. This CDR3 spans 17 amino acids. CDR1 is MNHEY and CDR2 is SVGAGI in the germline V gene. PCR was performed a second time for about 7 to 12 cycles using a sample-barcoded 5' primer and a J-beta primer mix. Template switching added a 12-random-nucleotide identifier to every cDNA molecule. Researchers report that each sample yielded at least 2.5 million CDR3-containing paired-end reads. TCRdb reprocessed the 5' RACE reads with MiXCR, giving one entry per CDR3 protein. The sample lists some 1.5 million distinct CDR3 sequences; 28% were seen once.

The source is a woman aged 25 to 39 in good health. Sequencing was carried out using blood. J is TRBJ2-4 and V is TRBV6-5; D possibly corresponds to TRBD2 (5 bases). The CDR3 reads CASSCSSSGLAKNIQYF. The DNA of the CDR3 is TGTGCCAGCAGTTGCTCGTCCAGCGGTCTAGCCAAAAACATTCAGTACTTC.